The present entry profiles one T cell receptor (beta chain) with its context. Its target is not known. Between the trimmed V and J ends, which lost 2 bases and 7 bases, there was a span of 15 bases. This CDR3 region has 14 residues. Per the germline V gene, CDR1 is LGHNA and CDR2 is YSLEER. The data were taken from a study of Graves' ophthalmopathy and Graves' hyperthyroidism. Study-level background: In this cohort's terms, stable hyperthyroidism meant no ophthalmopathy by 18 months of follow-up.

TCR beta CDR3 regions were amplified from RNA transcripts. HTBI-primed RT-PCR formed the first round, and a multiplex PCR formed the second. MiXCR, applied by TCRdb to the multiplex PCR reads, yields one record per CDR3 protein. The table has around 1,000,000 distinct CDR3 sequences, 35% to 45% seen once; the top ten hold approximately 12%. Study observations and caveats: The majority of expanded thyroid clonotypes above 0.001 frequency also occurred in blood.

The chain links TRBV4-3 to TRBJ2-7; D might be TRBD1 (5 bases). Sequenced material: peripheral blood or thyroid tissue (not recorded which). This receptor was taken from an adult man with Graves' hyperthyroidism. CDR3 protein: CASSQQHLSGEQYF. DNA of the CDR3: TGCGCCAGCAGCCAACAACATCTCTCAGGGGAGCAGTACTTC.